This T cell receptor beta chain was obtained from a study of blood T cell repertoires in COVID-19. Residents of 24 US areas, aged about 18 to 89 years, made up the participants. In the study's own analysis: Amplified reference gene primers provided the basis for estimating nucleated cell counts. Assay used: immunoSEQ multiplex PCR; TCRdb lists only in-frame clones, some missing. The D gene and trimming were derived from the DNA, and the V and J assignments and clone size from that table. The sample yields a few hundred thousand clones, about nine tenths seen once. V shed 5 bases and J shed 3 bases, with 16 bases lying between them. The germline CDR1 and CDR2 sequences are MNHEY and SMNVEV (reference sequence). This CDR3 comprises 15 residues.

The sample comprised PBMCs or T cells enriched from blood (not recorded which). V usage is TRBV27 and J usage is TRBJ2-5, with D perhaps matching TRBD1 (6 bases). This TCR derives from a woman in her thirties or forties who had recovered from COVID-19. CDR3 sequence (DNA): TGTGCCAGCAGTCGGACGACAGGTTTTGAAGAGACCCAGTACTTC. Translating gives CASSRTTGFEETQYF.